This TCR beta chain stems from a study of T cells in Graves' hyperthyroidism and ophthalmopathy. Patients having uncontrolled infection, another autoimmune disease, pregnancy or lactation were not included. Authors of the study amplified TCR beta CDR3 regions from RNA transcripts. HTBI primers drove first-round RT-PCR of the TCR CDR3. TCRdb re-called the multiplex PCR reads through MiXCR, storing one row per CDR3 protein. The sample holds about 720,000 distinct CDR3 sequences, around 17% seen once. The sample holds many counts of this clonotype. Its antigen remains unidentified. Study-wide findings and caveats: For ophthalmopathy, model prediction preceded onset by a median roughly 6.5 months.

This CDR3 is 16 amino acids long. Germline V gene lookup returns CDR1 DFQATT and CDR2 SNEGSKA (reference sequence). The V and J ends lost 3 bases and 4 bases respectively, with 19 bases between them. The sample comprised blood. The clonotype was recovered from a young man with Graves' hyperthyroidism. The V and J genes are TRBV20-1 and TRBJ1-5; D not resolved. As DNA, the CDR3 is TGCAGTGCTAGGCCATATTACACGGGCCCGAATCAGCCCCAGCATTTT. Translating gives CSARPYYTGPNQPQHF.